This T cell receptor beta chain comes out of a study of T cell responses to AZD1222 COVID-19 vaccine. The study's findings and limits: Clonal diversity may have been underestimated in mostly white British donors. Nearly half of the spike-specific TCRs reportedly recognize variant regions that carry no mutations.

A word on this clone: Antigen specificity is unknown.

CDR3 length: 16 amino acids. The germline CDR1 and CDR2 sequences are KGHDR and SFDVKD. Trimming removed 2 bases at V and 4 bases at J, with 13 bases between. The data were produced by immunoSEQ multiplex PCR, yet TCRdb's version contains in-frame clones alone and is incomplete. Among roughly 150,000 clones listed, about nine tenths were seen once. The rearrangement links TRBV24-1 to TRBJ2-2; the D gene is possibly TRBD1 (6 bases). This TCR was recovered from an adult in good health. The sequencing used peripheral blood, collected on day 0 of AZD1222 vaccination. The CDR3: CATSDWAQGGTGELFF. CDR3 DNA: TGTGCCACCAGTGATTGGGCACAGGGCGGCACCGGGGAGCTGTTTTTT.